This TCR beta chain was sequenced for a study of T cell clonality in common variable immunodeficiency. The junction had 4 bases not matched to a gene; V was cut back by 1 base and J by 5 bases. Per germline, CDR1 LNHDA and CDR2 SQIVND (reference sequence). The CDR3 consists of 15 residues. CVID and control samples used equivalent genomic DNA input. Using immunoSEQ multiplex PCR, the repertoire was profiled, and TCRdb retains in-frame clones only, with some absent. The sample holds 30,000 to 40,000 clones, and no clone turns up only once. This clone appeared many times. The read gets to within 3 residues of the CDR3 end, and the germline J gene fills in the rest.

The V gene is TRBV19, the J gene TRBJ2-3; 9 nucleotides align to TRBD1. The clonotype was recovered from a person aged 18 to 70 in good health. The source material was peripheral blood mononuclear cells. Incomplete CDR3 DNA: TGTGCCAGTAGTATAGGACAGGGGGGGGAAGATACG. Residues: CASSIGQGGEDT. The full CDR3 sequence reads CASSIGQGGEDTQYF.